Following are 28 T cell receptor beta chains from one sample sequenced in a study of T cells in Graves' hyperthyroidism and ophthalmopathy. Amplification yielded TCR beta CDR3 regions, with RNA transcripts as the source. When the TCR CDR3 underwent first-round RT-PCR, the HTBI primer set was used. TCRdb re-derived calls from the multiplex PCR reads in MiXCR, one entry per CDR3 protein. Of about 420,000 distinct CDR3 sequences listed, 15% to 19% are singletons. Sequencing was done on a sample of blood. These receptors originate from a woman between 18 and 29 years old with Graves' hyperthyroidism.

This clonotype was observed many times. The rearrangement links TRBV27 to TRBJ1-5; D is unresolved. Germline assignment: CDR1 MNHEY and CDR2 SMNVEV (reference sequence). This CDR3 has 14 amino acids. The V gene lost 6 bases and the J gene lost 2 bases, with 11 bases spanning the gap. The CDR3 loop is CASSPRQGNQPQHF. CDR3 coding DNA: TGTGCCAGCAGCCCTCGGCAGGGCAATCAGCCCCAGCATTTT.

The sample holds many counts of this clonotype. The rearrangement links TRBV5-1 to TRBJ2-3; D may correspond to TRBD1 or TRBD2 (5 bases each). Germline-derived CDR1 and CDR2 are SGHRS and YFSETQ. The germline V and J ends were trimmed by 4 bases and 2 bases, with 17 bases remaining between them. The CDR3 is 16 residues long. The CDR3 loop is CASSRNPGPPTDTQYF. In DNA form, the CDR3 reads TGCGCCAGCAGCCGTAACCCGGGACCCCCCACAGATACGCAGTATTTT.

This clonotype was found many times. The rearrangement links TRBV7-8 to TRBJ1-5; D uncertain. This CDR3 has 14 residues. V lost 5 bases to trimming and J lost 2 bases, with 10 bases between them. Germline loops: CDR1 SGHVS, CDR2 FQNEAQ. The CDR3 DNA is TGTGCCAGCAGCAAAGCTACTGGCAATCAGCCCCAGCATTTT. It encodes CASSKATGNQPQHF.

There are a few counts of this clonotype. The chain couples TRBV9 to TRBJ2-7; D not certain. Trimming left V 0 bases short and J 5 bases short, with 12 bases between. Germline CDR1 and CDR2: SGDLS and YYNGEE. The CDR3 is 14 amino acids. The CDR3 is CASSVGEFSDEQYF. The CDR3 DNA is TGTGCCAGCAGCGTAGGTGAGTTTTCCGACGAGCAGTACTTC.

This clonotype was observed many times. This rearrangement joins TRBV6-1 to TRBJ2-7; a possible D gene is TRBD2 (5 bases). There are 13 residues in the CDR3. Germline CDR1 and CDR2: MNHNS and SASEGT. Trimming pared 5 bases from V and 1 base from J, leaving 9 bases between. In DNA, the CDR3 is TGTGCCAGCAGTTCCGGGAATTCCTACGAGCAGTACTTC. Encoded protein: CASSSGNSYEQYF.

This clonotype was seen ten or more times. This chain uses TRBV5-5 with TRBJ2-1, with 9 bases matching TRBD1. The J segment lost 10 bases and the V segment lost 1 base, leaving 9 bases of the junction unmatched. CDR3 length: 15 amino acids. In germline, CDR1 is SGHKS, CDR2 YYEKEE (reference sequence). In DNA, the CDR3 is TGTGCCAGCAGCTTGAGGGACAGGGTGTCGGAAGAGCAGTTCTTC. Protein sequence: CASSLRDRVSEEQFF.

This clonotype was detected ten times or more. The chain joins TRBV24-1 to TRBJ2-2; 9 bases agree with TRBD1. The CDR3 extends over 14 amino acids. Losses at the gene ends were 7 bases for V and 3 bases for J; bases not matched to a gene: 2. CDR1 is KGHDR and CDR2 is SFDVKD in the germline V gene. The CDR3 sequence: CATSDRGDTGELFF. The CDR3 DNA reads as TGTGCCACCAGCGACAGGGGGGACACCGGGGAGCTGTTTTTT.

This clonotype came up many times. The CDR3 DNA is TGTGCCAGCAGCCAAGGACAGGGGGGGATGCAGACCCAGTACTTC. Its translation: CASSQGQGGMQTQYF. The chain employs TRBV14 and TRBJ2-5; 9 bases are shared with TRBD1. CDR3 length: 15 amino acids. V lost 1 base to trimming and J lost 6 bases; unmatched junction nucleotides: 6. Looked up from germline, CDR1 is SGHDN and CDR2 is FVKESK.

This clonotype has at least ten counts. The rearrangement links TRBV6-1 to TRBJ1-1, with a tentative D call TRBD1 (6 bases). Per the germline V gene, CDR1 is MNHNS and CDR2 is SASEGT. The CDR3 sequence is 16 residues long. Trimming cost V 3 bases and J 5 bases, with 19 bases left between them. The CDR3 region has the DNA TGTGCCAGCAGTGAGGGGGGAGGCAGGGGTTCGACTGAAGCTTTCTTT. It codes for CASSEGGGRGSTEAFF.

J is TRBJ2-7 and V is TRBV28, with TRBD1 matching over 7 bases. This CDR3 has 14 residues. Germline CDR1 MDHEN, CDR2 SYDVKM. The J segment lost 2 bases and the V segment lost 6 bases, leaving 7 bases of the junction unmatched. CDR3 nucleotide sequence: TGTGCCAGCAGCCCTACCGGGACAGCCTACGAGCAGTACTTC. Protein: CASSPTGTAYEQYF.

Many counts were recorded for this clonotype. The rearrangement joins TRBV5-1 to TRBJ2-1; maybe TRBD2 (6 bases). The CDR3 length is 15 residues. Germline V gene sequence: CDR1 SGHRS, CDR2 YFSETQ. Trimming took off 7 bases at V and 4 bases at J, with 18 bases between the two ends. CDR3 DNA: TGCGCCAGCTCCCTGGAGGAGGGGAGATACAATGAGCAGTTCTTC. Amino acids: CASSLEEGRYNEQFF. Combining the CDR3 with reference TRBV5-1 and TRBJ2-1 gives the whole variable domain KAGVTQTPRYLIKTRGQQVTLSCSPISGHRSVSWYQQTPGQGLQFLFEYFSETQRNKGNFPGRFSGRQFSNSRSEMNVSTLELGDSALYLCASSLEEGRYNEQFFGPGTRLTVL.

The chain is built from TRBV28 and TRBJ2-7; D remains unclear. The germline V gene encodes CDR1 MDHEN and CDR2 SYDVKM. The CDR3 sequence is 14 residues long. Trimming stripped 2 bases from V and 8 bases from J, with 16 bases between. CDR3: CASSLSGTYYKQYF. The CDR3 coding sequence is TGTGCCAGCAGTTTAAGTGGAACCTATTACAAGCAGTACTTC.

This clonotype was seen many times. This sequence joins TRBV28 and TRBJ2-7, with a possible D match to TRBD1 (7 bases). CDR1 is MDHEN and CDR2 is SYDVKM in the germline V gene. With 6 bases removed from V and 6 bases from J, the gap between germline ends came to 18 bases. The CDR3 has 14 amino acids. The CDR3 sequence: CASRAGGSLGEQYF. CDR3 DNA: TGTGCCAGCAGGGCAGGGGGGTCATTGGGCGAGCAGTACTTC.

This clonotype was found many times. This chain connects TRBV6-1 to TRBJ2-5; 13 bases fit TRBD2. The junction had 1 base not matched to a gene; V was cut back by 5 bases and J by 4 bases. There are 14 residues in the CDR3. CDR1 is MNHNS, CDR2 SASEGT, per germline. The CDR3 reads CASSWTSGRETQYF. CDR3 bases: TGTGCCAGCAGTTGGACTAGCGGGAGAGAGACCCAGTACTTC.

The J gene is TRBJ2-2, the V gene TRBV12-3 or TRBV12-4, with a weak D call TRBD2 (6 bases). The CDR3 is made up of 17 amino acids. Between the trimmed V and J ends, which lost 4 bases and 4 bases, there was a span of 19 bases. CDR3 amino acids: CASSYPDAGPGTGELFF. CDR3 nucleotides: TGTGCCAGCAGTTACCCGGATGCGGGGCCGGGCACCGGGGAGCTGTTTTTT.

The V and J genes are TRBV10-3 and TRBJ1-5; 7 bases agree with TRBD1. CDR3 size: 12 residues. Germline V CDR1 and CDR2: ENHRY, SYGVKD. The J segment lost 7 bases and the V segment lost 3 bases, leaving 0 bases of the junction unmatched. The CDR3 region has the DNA TGTGCCATCAGTGACAGGGGGCAGCCCCAGCATTTT. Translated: CAISDRGQPQHF.

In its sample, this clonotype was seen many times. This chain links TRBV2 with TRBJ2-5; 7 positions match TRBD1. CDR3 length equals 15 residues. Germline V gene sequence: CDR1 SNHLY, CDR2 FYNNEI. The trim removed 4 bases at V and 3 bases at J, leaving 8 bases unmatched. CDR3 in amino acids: CASSVLGTAKETQYF. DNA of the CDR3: TGTGCCAGCAGTGTTCTGGGGACAGCGAAAGAGACCCAGTACTTC.

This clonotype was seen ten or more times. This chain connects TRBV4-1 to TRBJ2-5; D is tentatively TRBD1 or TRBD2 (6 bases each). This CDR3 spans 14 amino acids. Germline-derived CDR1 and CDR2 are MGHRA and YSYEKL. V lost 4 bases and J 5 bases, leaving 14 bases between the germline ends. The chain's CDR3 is CASSRLRGEETQYF. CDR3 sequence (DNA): TGCGCCAGCAGCCGCCTTAGGGGGGAGGAGACCCAGTACTTC.

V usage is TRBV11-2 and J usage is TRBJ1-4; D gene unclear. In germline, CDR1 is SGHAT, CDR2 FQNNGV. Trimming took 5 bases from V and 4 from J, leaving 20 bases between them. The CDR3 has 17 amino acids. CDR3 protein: CASSTTSRVGNNEKLFF. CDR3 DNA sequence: TGTGCCAGCAGCACCACCTCGAGGGTGGGAAATAATGAAAAACTGTTTTTT.

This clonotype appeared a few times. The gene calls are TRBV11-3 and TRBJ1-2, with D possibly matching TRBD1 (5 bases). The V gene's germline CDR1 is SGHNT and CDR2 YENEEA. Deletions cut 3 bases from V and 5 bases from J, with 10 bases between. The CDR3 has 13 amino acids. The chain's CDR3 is CASSFGATYGYTF. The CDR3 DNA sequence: TGTGCCAGCAGCTTCGGGGCTACGTATGGCTACACCTTC.

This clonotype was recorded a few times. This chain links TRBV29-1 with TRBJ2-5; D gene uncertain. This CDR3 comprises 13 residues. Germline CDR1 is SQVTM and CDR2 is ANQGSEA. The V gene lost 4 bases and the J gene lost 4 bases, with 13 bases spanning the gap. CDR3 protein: CSVAGSRSETQYF. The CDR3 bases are TGCAGCGTTGCGGGCTCAAGGTCAGAGACCCAGTACTTC. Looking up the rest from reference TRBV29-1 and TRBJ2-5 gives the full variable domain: SAVISQKPSRDICQRGTSLTIQCQVDSQVTMMFWYRQQPGQSLTLIATANQGSEATYESGFVIDKFPISRPNLTFSTLTVSNMSPEDSSIYLCSVAGSRSETQYFGPGTRLLVL.

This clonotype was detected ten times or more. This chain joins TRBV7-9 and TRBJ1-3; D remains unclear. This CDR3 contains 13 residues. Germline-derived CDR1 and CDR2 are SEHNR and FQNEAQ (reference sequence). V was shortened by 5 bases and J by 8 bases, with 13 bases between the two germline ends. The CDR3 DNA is TGTGCCAGCAGCACTCGGACCTGGGACACCATATATTTT. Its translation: CASSTRTWDTIYF.

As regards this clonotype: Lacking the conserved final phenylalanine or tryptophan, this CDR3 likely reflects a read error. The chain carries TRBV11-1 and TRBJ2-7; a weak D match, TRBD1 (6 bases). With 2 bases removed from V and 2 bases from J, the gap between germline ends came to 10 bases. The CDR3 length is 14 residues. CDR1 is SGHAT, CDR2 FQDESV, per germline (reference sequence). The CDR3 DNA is TGTGCCAGCAGCTTAAGCGGACAGACCTACGAGCAGTACTCC. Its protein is CASSLSGQTYEQYS.

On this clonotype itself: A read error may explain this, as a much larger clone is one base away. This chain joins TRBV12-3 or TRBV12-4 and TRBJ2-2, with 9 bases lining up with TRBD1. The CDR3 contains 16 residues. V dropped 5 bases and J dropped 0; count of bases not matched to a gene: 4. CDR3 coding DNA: TGTGCCAGCAGTCACAGGGGGCCGGCGAACACCGGGGAGCTGTTTTTT. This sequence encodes CASSHRGPANTGELFF.

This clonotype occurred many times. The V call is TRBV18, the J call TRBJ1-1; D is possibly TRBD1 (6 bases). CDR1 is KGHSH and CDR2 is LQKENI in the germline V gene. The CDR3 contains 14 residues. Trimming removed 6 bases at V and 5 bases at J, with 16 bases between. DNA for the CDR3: TGTGCCAGCTCGAAAGGGGGACCCGTAACTGAAGCTTTCTTT. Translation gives CASSKGGPVTEAFF.

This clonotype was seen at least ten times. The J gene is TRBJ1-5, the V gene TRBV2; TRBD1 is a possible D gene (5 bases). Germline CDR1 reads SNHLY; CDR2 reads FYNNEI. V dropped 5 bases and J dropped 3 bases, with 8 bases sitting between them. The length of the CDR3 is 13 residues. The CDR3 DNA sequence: TGTGCCAGCAGTCGGGGACTCAATCAGCCCCAGCATTTT. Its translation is CASSRGLNQPQHF.

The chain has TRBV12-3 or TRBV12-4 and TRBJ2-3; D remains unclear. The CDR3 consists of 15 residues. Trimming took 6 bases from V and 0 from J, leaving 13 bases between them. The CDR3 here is CASSRHGRSTDTQYF. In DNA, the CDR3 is TGTGCCAGCAGCCGCCACGGACGCAGCACAGATACGCAGTATTTT.

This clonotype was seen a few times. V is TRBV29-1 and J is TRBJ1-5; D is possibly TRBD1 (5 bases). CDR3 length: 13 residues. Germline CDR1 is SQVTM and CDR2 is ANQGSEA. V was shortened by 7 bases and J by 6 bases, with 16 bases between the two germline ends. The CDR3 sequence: CSASDGGGQPQHF. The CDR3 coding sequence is TGCAGCGCCTCAGACGGGGGTGGTCAGCCCCAGCATTTT.